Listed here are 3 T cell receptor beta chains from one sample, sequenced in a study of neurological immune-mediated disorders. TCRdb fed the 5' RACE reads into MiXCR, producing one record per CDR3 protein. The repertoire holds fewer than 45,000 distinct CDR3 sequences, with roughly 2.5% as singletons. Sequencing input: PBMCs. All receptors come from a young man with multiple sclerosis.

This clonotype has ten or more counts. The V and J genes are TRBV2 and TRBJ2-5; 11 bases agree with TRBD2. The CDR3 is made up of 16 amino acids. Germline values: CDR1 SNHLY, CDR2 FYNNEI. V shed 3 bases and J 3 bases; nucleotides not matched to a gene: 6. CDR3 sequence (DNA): TGTGCCAGCAGTGAGATAACGACTAGCGGGGAAGAGACCCAGTACTTC. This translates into CASSEITTSGEETQYF.

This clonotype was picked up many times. DNA for the CDR3: TGCAGTGCTAGAGACCGAGCGGGGCGAGAGACCCAGTACTTC. Translation gives CSARDRAGRETQYF. The chain carries TRBV20-1 and TRBJ2-5; 7 positions match TRBD2. This CDR3 has 14 amino acids. The junction had 5 bases not matched to a gene; V was cut back by 0 bases and J by 4 bases. CDR1 DFQATT and CDR2 SNEGSKA come from the germline V gene (reference sequence).

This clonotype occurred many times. The CDR3 DNA sequence: TGTGCCAGCAGTTACTCGCACCGGGGACCCGGGGGGACCCTTTACAATGAGCAGTTCTTC. It translates to CASSYSHRGPGGTLYNEQFF. The chain carries TRBV6-5 and TRBJ2-1, with 7 nucleotides matching TRBD2. Germline V gene lookup returns CDR1 MNHEY and CDR2 SVGAGI. V was clipped by 0 bases and J by 4 bases; unmatched bases: 18. The CDR3 covers 20 residues.